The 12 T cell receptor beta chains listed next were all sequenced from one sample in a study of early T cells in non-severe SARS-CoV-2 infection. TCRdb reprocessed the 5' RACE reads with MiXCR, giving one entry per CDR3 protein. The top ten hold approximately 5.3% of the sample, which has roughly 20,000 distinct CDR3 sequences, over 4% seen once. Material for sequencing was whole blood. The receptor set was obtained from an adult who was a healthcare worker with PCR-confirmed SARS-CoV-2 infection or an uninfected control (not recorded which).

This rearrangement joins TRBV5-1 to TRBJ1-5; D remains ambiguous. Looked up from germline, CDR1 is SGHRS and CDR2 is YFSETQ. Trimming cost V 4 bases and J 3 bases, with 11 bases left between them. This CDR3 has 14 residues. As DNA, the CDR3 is TGCGCCAGCAGCATCGACGGCTTCAATCAGCCCCAGCATTTT. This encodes CASSIDGFNQPQHF.

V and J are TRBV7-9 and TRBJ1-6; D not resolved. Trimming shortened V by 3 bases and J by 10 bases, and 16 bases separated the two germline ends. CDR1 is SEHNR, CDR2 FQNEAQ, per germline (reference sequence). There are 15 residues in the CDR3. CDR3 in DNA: TGTGCCAGCAGCTTTGATATAGGCTCTGAATCACCCCTCCACTTT. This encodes CASSFDIGSESPLHF.

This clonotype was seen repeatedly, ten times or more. CDR3 region: CASSPSRGSGLTDTQYF. The CDR3 nucleotides read TGTGCCAGCAGCCCTTCCCGGGGTAGCGGGCTCACAGATACGCAGTATTTT. The chain employs TRBV6-2 or TRBV6-3 and TRBJ2-3, with 7 bases lining up with TRBD2. The trim removed 6 bases at V and 2 bases at J, leaving 14 bases unmatched. The CDR3 is 17 amino acids. In germline, CDR1 is MNHEY, CDR2 SVGEGT.

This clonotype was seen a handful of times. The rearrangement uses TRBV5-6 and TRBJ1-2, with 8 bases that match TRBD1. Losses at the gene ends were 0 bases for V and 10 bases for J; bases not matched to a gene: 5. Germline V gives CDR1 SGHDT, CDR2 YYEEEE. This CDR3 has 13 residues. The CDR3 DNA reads TGTGCCAGCAGCTTGGGACAGGGGTATTACTACACCTTC. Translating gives CASSLGQGYYYTF.

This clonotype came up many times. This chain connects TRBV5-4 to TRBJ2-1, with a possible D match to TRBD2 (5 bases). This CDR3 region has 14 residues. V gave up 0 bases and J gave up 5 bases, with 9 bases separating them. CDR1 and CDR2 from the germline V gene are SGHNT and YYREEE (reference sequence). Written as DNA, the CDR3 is TGTGCCAGCAGCTTGGACCAGAGGGACAATGAGCAGTTCTTC. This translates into CASSLDQRDNEQFF.

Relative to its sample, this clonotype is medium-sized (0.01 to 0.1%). The CDR3 reads CASSADRGYNEQFF. CDR3 coding DNA: TGTGCCAGCAGCGCGGACAGGGGATACAATGAGCAGTTCTTC. This rearrangement joins TRBV7-9 to TRBJ2-1; 9 bases match TRBD1. The CDR3 covers 14 residues. Germline values: CDR1 SEHNR, CDR2 FQNEAQ (reference sequence). Unmatched junction bases numbered 3, after V lost 5 bases and J lost 4 bases. The full variable domain, its missing parts supplied by reference TRBV7-9 and TRBJ2-1, is DTGVSQNPRHKITKRGQNVTFRCDPISEHNRLYWYRQTLGQGPEFLTYFQNEAQLEKSRLLSDRFSAERPKGSFSTLEIQRTEQGDSAMYLCASSADRGYNEQFFGPGTRLTVL.

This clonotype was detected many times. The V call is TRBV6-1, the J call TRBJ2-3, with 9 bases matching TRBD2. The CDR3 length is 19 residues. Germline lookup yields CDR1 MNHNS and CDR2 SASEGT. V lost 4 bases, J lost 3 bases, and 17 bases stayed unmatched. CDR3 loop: CASSASLAGKMVGTDTQYF. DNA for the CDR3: TGTGCCAGCAGTGCATCGCTAGCGGGAAAAATGGTTGGAACAGATACGCAGTATTTT.

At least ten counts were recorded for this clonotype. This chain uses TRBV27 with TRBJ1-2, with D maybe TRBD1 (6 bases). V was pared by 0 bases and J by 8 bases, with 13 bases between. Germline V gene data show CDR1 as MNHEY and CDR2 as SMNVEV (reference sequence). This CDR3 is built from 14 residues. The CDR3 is CASSLSGGRNGYTF. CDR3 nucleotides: TGTGCCAGCAGTTTATCGGGGGGCCGAAACGGCTACACCTTC.

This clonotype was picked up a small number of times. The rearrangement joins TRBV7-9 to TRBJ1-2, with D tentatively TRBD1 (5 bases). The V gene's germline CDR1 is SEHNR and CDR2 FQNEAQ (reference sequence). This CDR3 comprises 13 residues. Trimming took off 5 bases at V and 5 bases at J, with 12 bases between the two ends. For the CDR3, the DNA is TGTGCCAGCAGCCAGGGACGGGCGTATGGCTACACCTTC. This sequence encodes CASSQGRAYGYTF.

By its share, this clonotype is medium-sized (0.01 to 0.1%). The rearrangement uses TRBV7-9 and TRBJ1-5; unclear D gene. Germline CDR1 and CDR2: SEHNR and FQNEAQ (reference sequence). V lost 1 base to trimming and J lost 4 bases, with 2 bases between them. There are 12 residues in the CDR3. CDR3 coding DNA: TGTGCCAGCAGCTTAGTGAATCAGCCCCAGCATTTT. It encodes CASSLVNQPQHF.

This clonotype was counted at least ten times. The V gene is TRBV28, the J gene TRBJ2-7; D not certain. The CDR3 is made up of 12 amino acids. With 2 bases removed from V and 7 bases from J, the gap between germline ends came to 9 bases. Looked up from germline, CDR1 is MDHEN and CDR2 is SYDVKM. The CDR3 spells CASSLNWFEQYF. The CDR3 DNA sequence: TGTGCCAGCAGTTTAAATTGGTTTGAGCAGTACTTC.

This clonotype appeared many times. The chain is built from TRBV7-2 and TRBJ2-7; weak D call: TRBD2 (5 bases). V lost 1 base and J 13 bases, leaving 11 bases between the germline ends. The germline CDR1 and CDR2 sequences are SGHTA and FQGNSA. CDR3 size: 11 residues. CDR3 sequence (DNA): TGTGCCAGCAGCTTAGGTGGGAGTGTCTACTTC. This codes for CASSLGGSVYF.